This T cell receptor (beta chain) was obtained from a study of tumor-infiltrating lymphocytes in primary liver carcinoma. The study's findings and limits: Among the pair types, tumor region pairs showed more overlap than tumor-adjacent and tumor-blood pairs.

Total RNA (around 500 ng) served as template for TCR beta cDNA synthesis primed by a constant-region primer. ARM-PCR was slightly modified, and three nested multiplex PCR rounds with it gave rise to the TCR beta libraries. TRBV1-TRBV30 forward primers paired with a C-beta reverse primer drove the first two PCR rounds, 10 cycles each. TCRdb used MiXCR to reprocess the multiplex PCR reads, holding one entry per CDR3 protein. The sample lists 250,000 to 350,000 distinct CDR3 sequences, roughly three fifths occurring once. This CDR3 region has 17 residues. Comment on this clonotype: Its antigen is not known. A read error may produce the germline difference seen at one junction end.

Unsorted whole blood yielded the blood RNA, and germline DNA was also extracted. The sequenced sample consisted of peripheral blood. The genes are TRBV12-3 or TRBV12-4 and TRBJ2-3; D gene ambiguous. The TCR was taken from a woman between 25 and 40 years old with primary liver carcinoma and hepatitis B virus infection. CDR3 bases: TGTGCCAGCAGTTTGAGTGGTTTCGGGCCGAGCATAGATACGCAGTATTTT. This encodes CASSLSGFGPSIDTQYF.